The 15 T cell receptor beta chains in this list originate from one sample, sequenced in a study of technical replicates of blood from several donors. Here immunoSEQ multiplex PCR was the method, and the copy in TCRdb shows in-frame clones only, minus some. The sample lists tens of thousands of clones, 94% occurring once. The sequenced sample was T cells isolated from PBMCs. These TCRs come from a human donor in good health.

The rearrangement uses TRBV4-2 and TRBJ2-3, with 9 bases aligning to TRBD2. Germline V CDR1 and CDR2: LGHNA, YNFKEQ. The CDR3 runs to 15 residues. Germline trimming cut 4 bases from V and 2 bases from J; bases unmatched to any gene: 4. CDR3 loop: CASSPVAGDTDTQYF. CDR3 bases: TGTGCCAGCAGCCCTGTAGCGGGGGACACAGATACGCAGTATTTT.

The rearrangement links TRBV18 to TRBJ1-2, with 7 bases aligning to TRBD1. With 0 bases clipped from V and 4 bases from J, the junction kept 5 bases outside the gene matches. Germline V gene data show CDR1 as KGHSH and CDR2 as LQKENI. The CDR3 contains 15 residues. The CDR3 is CASSPPTGEVYGYTF. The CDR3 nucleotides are TGTGCCAGCTCACCACCCACAGGGGAGGTCTATGGCTACACCTTC.

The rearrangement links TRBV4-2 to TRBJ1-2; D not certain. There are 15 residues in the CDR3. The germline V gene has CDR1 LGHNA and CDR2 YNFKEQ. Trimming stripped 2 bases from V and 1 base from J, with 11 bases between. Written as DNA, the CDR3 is TGTGCCAGCAGCCAATCAACAGTGGATAACTATGGCTACACCTTC. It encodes CASSQSTVDNYGYTF.

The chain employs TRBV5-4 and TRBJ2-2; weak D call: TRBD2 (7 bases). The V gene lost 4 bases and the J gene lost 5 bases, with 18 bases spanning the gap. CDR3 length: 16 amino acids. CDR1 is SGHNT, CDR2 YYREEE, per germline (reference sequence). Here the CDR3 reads CASSASGGPLTGELFF. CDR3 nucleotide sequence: TGTGCCAGCAGCGCCTCCGGGGGGCCGTTGACCGGGGAGCTGTTTTTT.

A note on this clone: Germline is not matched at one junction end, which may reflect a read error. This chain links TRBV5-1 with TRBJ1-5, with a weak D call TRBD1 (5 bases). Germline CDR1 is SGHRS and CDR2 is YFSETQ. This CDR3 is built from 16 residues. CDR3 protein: CASSLEGRDSNQPQHF. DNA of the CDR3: TGCGCCAGCAGTTTGGAGGGGAGGGATAGCAATCAGCCCCAGCATTTT.

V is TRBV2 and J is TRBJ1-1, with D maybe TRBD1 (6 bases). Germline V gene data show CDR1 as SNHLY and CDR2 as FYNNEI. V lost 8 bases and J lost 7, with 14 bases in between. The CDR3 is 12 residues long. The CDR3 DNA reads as TGTGCCAGCGATAACAGGGATGGTGAAGCTTTCTTT. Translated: CASDNRDGEAFF.

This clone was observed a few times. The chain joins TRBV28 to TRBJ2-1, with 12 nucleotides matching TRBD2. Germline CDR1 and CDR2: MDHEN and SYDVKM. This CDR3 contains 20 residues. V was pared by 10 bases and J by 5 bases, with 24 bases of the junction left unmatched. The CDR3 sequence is CATKKGGLAGNILINNEQFF. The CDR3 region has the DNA TGTGCCACTAAAAAGGGCGGACTAGCGGGAAATATTTTGATTAACAATGAGCAGTTCTTC.

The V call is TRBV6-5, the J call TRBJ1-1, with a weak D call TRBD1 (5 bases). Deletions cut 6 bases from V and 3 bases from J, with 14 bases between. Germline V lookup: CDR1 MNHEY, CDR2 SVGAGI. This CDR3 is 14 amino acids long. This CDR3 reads CASRHGTSYTEAFF. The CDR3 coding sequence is TGTGCCAGCAGACACGGGACTTCTTACACTGAAGCTTTCTTT.

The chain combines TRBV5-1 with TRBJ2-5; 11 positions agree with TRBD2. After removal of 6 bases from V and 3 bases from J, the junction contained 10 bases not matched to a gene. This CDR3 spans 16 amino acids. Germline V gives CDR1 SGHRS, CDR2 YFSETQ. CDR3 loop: CASTETSGGGEETQYF. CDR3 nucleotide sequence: TGCGCCAGCACCGAAACTAGCGGGGGAGGAGAAGAGACCCAGTACTTC.

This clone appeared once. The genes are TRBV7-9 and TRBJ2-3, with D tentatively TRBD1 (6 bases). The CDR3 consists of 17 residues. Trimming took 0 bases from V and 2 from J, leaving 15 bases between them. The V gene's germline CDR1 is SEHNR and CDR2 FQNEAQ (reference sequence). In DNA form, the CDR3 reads TGTGCCAGCAGCTTAGCTGTACAGGGCATTCTCACAGATACGCAGTATTTT. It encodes CASSLAVQGILTDTQYF.

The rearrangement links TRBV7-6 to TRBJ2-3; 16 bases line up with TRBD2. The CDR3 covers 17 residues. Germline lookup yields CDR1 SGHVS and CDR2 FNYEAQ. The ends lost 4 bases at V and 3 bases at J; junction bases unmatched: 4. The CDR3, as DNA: TGTGCCAGCAGCTCCGGGACTAGCGGGGGGGTAACAGATACGCAGTATTTT. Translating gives CASSSGTSGGVTDTQYF.

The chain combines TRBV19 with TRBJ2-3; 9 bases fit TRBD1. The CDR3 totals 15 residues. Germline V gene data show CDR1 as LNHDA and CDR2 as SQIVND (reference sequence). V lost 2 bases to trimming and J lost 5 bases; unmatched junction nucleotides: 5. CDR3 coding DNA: TGTGCCAGTAGTATAACAGGGGGCACACAAGATACGCAGTATTTT. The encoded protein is CASSITGGTQDTQYF. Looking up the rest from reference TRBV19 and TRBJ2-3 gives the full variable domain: DGGITQSPKYLFRKEGQNVTLSCEQNLNHDAMYWYRQDPGQGLRLIYYSQIVNDFQKGDIAEGYSVSREKKESFPLTVTSAQKNPTAFYLCASSITGGTQDTQYFGPGTRLTVL.

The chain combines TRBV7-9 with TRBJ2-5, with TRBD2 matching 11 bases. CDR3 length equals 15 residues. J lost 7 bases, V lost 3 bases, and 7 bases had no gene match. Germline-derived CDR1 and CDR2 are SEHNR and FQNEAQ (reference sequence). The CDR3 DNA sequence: TGTGCCAGCAGCTTCGGTAGCGGGAGGGCCGGGACCCAGTACTTC. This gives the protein CASSFGSGRAGTQYF.

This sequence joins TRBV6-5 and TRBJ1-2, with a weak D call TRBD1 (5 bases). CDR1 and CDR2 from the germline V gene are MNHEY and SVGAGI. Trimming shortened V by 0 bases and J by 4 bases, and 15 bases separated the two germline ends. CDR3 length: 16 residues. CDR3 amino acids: CASSYSKNSGTYGYTF. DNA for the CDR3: TGTGCCAGCAGTTACTCGAAGAACAGCGGGACCTATGGCTACACCTTC.

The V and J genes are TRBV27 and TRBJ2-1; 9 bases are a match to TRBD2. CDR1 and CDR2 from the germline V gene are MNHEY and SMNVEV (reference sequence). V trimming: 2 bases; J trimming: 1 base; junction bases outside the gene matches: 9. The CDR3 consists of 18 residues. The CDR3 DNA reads TGTGCCAGCAGTTTACGGGCGGGAGGGCCGGGGTCCTACAATGAGCAGTTCTTC. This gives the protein CASSLRAGGPGSYNEQFF.